The rows below give T cell receptor beta chains drawn from one sample of a study of tumor-infiltrating lymphocytes in glioblastoma multiforme. A single record per CDR3 protein comes from TCRdb applying MiXCR to the multiplex PCR reads. The repertoire consists of approximately 13,000 distinct CDR3 sequences, with 66% occurring once and the leading ten covering 29%. Sequencing was carried out using brain tumor tissue. Receptor source: a male donor with glioblastoma. The CDR3 runs from the conserved cysteine through the conserved F or W. A D gene is named only where the DNA matches it firmly. Clone size is given for some rows only: seen once, a few or many times, or a class if the clone is expanded.

>-|TRBV11-3|-|TRBJ2-2
TGTGCCAGCAGCTTACATCCAGCGGAGACCGGGGAGCTGTTTTTT
CASSLHPAETGELFF
>TRBD2|TRBV20-1|-|TRBJ2-3
TGCAGTGCGGGTAGCGGGGGATCGGATACGCGGTATTTT
CSAGSGGSDTRYF
>-|TRBV29-1|-|TRBJ2-3
TGCAGCGTAGCCGAGACTCTCGCAGATACGCAGTATTTT
CSVAETLADTQYF
>TRBD1|TRBV6-5|once|TRBJ1-5
TGTGCCAGCAGGACAGGGGGGCCGAGCTTTCAGCCCCAGCATTTT
CASRTGGPSFQPQHF
>TRBD2|TRBV11-2|few|TRBJ2-4
TGTGCCAGCAGCAATCAGCGGGAGGGGTCGGACATTCAGTACTTC
CASSNQREGSDIQYF
>TRBD1|TRBV20-1|-|TRBJ2-5
TGCAGTGCTAGAGTTAACAGGGGGCCAGAGACCCAGTACTTC
CSARVNRGPETQYF
>-|TRBV3-1|-|TRBJ2-7
TGTGCCAGCAGCCGCCCGGACGGGTACTCCTACGAGCAGTACTTC
CASSRPDGYSYEQYF
>TRBD2|TRBV2|-|TRBJ2-3
TGTGCCAGCAGTGTGGAGCGGGATGGGTTGCAGTATTTT
CASSVERDGLQYF
>-|TRBV11-3|-|TRBJ2-7
TGTGCCAGCAGCTTTGATACCATGAGCTCCTACGAGCAGTACTTC
CASSFDTMSSYEQYF
>TRBD2|TRBV5-8|-|TRBJ2-5
TGTGCCAGCAGCAGAGCCGGGACTAACGGTCTGATGGATACCCAGTACTTC
CASSRAGTNGLMDTQYF
>TRBD1|TRBV5-1|once|TRBJ2-7
TGCGCCAGCAGCCCTGGACAGGTGGGGCAGTACTTC
CASSPGQVGQYF
>-|TRBV20-1|-|TRBJ1-4
TGCAGTGCTAGACCTGACAGGCCCCAGAATGAAAAACTGTTTTTT
CSARPDRPQNEKLFF
>TRBD1|TRBV10-1|once|TRBJ2-2
TGCGCCAGCAATTGGGACAGGGGGACCAGGGAGCTGTTCTTT
CASNWDRGTRELFF
>-|TRBV20-1|-|TRBJ2-3
TGCAGTGCAAGCCGACTAGACCCGAGCACGGATACGCACTATTTT
CSASRLDPSTDTHYF
>-|TRBV5-1|many|TRBJ2-7
TGCGCCAGCACCTCGGTGGGGTTGAACGACGAGCAGTACTTC
CASTSVGLNDEQYF
>-|TRBV19|few|TRBJ1-6
TGTGCCAGTAGTCCGGGAAAGACAAATTATAATTCACCCCTCCACTTT
CASSPGKTNYNSPLHF
>-|TRBV10-3|-|TRBJ2-2
TGTGCCATCAGGGGTGGGGCCACTGACACCGGGGAGCTGTTTTTT
CAIRGGATDTGELFF
>-|TRBV11-2|-|TRBJ2-7
TGTGGCAGCAGCCTCTCTAGCCTAACACTATACGAGCAGTACTTC
CGSSLSSLTLYEQYF
>TRBD1|TRBV28|many|TRBJ2-7
TGTGCCAGCACGACAGGGGGCGCATACGAGCAGTACTTC
CASTTGGAYEQYF
>TRBD2|TRBV29-1|-|TRBJ2-1
TGCAGCGTTCGGACCAGCGGGAGAGCCAATGAGCAGTTCTTC
CSVRTSGRANEQFF
>-|TRBV6-5|-|TRBJ2-7
TGTGCCAGCAGCTCCGATAGGGGCTCCTGCGAGCAGTACTTC
CASSSDRGSCEQYF
>-|TRBV20-1|-|TRBJ2-3
TGCAGTGCTAGCGGGAGCTCAGATACGCAGTATTTT
CSASGSSDTQYF
>-|TRBV29-1|large|TRBJ2-2
TGCAGCGTCCTCACCGGGGAGCTGTTTTTT
CSVLTGELFF
>-|TRBV11-1|-|TRBJ1-1
TGTGCCAGAAGCTTCCCGGGGACGGGGGGCACTGAAGATGTCTTT
CARSFPGTGGTEDVF
>TRBD2|TRBV24-1|-|TRBJ2-3
TGTGCCACCAGTGCTGAGCGGGAGGGCCAGGATACGCAGTATTTT
CATSAEREGQDTQYF
>TRBD1|TRBV11-2|-|TRBJ1-1
TGTGCCAGCAGCTTAGAGGGACAGGGGGGCACTGAAGCTTTCTTT
CASSLEGQGGTEAFF
>TRBD2|TRBV6-1|few|TRBJ2-3
TGTGCCAGCAGTCGGGGGGTCGGCACAGACACGCAGTATTTT
CASSRGVGTDTQYF
>TRBD2|TRBV2|-|TRBJ2-1
TGTGCTAGTAGCGGGAGTGGCGATGAGCAGTTCTTC
CASSGSGDEQFF
>-|TRBV10-2|-|TRBJ2-1
TGCCCCAGCAGTACAAGGGGCAATGAGCAGTTCTTC
CPSSTRGNEQFF
>-|TRBV29-1|-|TRBJ2-5
TGCGGCGTTTTATTGGGCGGTAAAGAGACCCAGTACTTC
CGVLLGGKETQYF
>-|TRBV11-1|-|TRBJ2-1
TGTGCCAGAGGCTTAGGAGTATTTAACGATGAGCAGTTCTTC
CARGLGVFNDEQFF
>-|TRBV11-2|many|TRBJ2-5
TGTGCCAGCAGCTTAGGCCCGGGCTTGGAGACCCAGTACTTC
CASSLGPGLETQYF
>-|TRBV2|-|TRBJ2-1
TGTGCCAGCACCAGAAACAAAGAGCAGTTATTC
CASTRNKEQLF
>-|TRBV7-9|-|TRBJ1-1
TGTGCCAACAGCTCCGGCAGCAACACTAAAGCTTTCTTT
CANSSGSNTKAFF
>TRBD2|TRBV9|many|TRBJ2-3
TGTGCCAGCAGCGTAGTTGCTAGCGGGGGCGGAGATACGCAGTATTTT
CASSVVASGGGDTQYF
>TRBD2|TRBV12-3/TRBV12-4|-|TRBJ2-3
TGTGCCAGCAGTTTAGAACTAGCGGGGGTCAGGGGTCCAGATACGCAGTATTTT
CASSLELAGVRGPDTQYF
>TRBD1|TRBV20-1|-|TRBJ1-5
TGCAGTGCTAGACTGGCAGGGGGAGAAAATCAGCCCCAGCATTTT
CSARLAGGENQPQHF
>-|TRBV7-9|-|TRBJ2-1
TGTGCCAGCAGCTTAGCTACAGGGTTCGATGAGCAGTTCTTC
CASSLATGFDEQFF
>-|TRBV11-3|-|TRBJ2-1
TGTGCTAGCAACTTACACGGCGGCTACAATGAGCACTTCTTC
CASNLHGGYNEHFF
>-|TRBV6-5|-|TRBJ1-2
TGTGCCAGCAGCTCCGGGAATTTACCACATGGCTACACCTTC
CASSSGNLPHGYTF
>-|TRBV6-5|-|TRBJ2-1
TGTACCAGCAGTTACGGGCCGGGCTTCTGTGTGCAGTTCTTC
CTSSYGPGFCVQFF
>-|TRBV10-1|-|TRBJ2-7
TGCGCCAGCAGTGCCAATCCGATGGAGGAGCAGTACTTC
CASSANPMEEQYF
>-|TRBV11-2|-|TRBJ2-3
TGTGCCAGCAGCTTAAGCGGGTTCCCAGATACGCAGTATTTT
CASSLSGFPDTQYF
>TRBD1|TRBV12-3/TRBV12-4|-|TRBJ2-3
TGTGCCAGCAGTTTCGTGGACAGGGGTACAGATACGCAGTATTTT
CASSFVDRGTDTQYF
>TRBD2|TRBV6-1|-|TRBJ2-1
TGTGCCAGCAGTGAAATGTTCGGGGGGAATGAGCAGTTCTTC
CASSEMFGGNEQFF
>TRBD1|TRBV30|many|TRBJ1-4
TGTGCCTGGAGTCAAAGACAGGGGAGAGGTGAAAAACTGTTTTTT
CAWSQRQGRGEKLFF
>TRBD2|TRBV12-3/TRBV12-4|-|TRBJ2-7
TGTGCCAGCAATGGACTAGAAGGAAACGAACAGTACTTC
CASNGLEGNEQYF
>-|TRBV19|few|TRBJ2-5
TGTGCCAGTAGTCCGATAGGAGAGACCCAGTACTTC
CASSPIGETQYF
>TRBD1|TRBV20-1|few|TRBJ1-5
TGCAGTGCTAGTTACAGGGGTCCCCAGCATTTT
CSASYRGPQHF
>-|TRBV12-3/TRBV12-4|-|TRBJ2-1
TGTGCCAGCGTTACCCTAGGGGGGCCGGCGAATGAGCAGTTCTTC
CASVTLGGPANEQFF
>-|TRBV5-4|-|TRBJ2-3
TGTGCCAGCAGCTTGTTCCTGGAGGCCACAGATACGCAGTATTTT
CASSLFLEATDTQYF
>TRBD2|TRBV2|many|TRBJ2-1
TGTGCCAGCAGGGGGGGACTAGCGTCAGGGGAGCAGTTCTTC
CASRGGLASGEQFF
>-|TRBV29-1|-|TRBJ2-1
TGCAGCGTTGATATGGGGATATTATCCTATAATGAGCAGTTCTTC
CSVDMGILSYNEQFF